This T cell receptor beta chain was sequenced in a study of post-analysis software for immune sequencing data (dated by TCRdb to 2015 to 2017). For context, the study as a whole: The recorded disease courses included relapsing-remitting, secondary progressive and progressive-relapsing multiple sclerosis, and some patients had no subtype annotation. Patient repertoires were compared against roughly 12 previously published healthy control repertoires from donors aged about 6 to 27 years. A subset of samples was prepared in parallel using single-end sample barcoding, then pooled and co-amplified after Illumina adapter ligation. The investigation overall reported the following: Compared with controls, multiple sclerosis patients had significantly lower normalized Chao1 diversity, a finding suggesting substantial peripheral T-cell clonal expansion. Direct clustering with F measure revealed strong co-clustering of samples prepared in the same batch, which led to a batch-effect correction. Roughly 5 TRBV segments, including TRBV5-6, TRBV5-1 and TRBV20-1, were significantly more frequent in patients than controls. The multiple sclerosis patient group was slightly younger than the control group.

The library relied on PCR. This sample was sequenced with an Illumina HiSeq 2500. To reduce PCR and sequencing biases, unique molecular identifiers were built into the TCR beta cDNA libraries. Some 500,000 cDNA molecules were obtained for every 1 to 10 million input T cells, so each molecule roughly corresponded to one T cell. The patient libraries were prepared and sequenced with the same protocol used for the earlier healthy control dataset. Within a given batch, samples were prepared together, multiplexed and sequenced on the same HiSeq lane. Regarding the original processing steps: Raw barcoded reads were processed with MIGEC, discarding single-read molecular identifier groups before consensus assembly and CDR3 extraction. Clonotype tables were post-analysed with VDJtools, normalizing diversity by down-sampling all datasets to the smallest sample size. Repertoire overlap clustering matched CDR3 amino acid but not nucleotide sequences to correct batch-related cross-sample contamination. TCRdb reprocessed the public reads (quality trimming at Q25 with fastp, clone calling with MiXCR) and kept in-frame beta chains. Entries are consolidated by CDR3 protein sequence, retaining the most common genes and DNA. The V and J calls shown here were made by TCRdb, not taken from the authors' results. This sample comprises some 260,000 distinct CDR3 sequences, 36% of them detected only once. The ten largest clones represent 4% to 6% of the sample.

To demonstrate the VDJtools post-analysis software, the study profiled TCR beta repertoires from the peripheral blood of 13 young patients with multiple sclerosis. The multiple sclerosis patients were children and adolescents ranging in age from 6 to 15 years. After removal of 4 bases from V and 6 bases from J, the junction retains 14 bases not matched to a gene. The CDR3 holds 17 amino acids from the cysteine to the phenylalanine. Of the read, only the CDR3 DNA is kept; its 51 bases are in frame from base 1. This clonotype has only a few counts. Its antigen has not been determined. No per-base quality is available; no much larger clone lies one base away.

This chain joins TRBV12-3 or TRBV12-4 to TRBJ2-1; 8 of the junction bases match TRBD2. The source material was blood. This receptor was obtained from a girl aged 5 to 17 with multiple sclerosis. The encoded CDR3 is CASSYDETSVRANEQFF. The nucleotide sequence is TGTGCCAGCAGTTACGATGAGACTAGCGTGAGAGCCAATGAGCAGTTCTTC.